This TCR beta chain was found in a study of CD8 T cells in ankylosing spondylitis. Whole-study results and caveats: What seemed typical of ankylosing spondylitis blood was a TCR beta motif built from several highly homologous variants. As for the disease-linked clones, they showed a CD8+ phenotype and occurred at relatively low frequencies in peripheral blood.

This clonotype showed up many times. Its antigen is currently unknown. Quantitative 5'-RACE with molecular barcodes generated TCR beta libraries. TCRdb analysed the 5' RACE reads with MiXCR anew, one entry per CDR3 protein. The data hold fewer than 550,000 distinct CDR3 sequences, with approximately 5.3% observed a single time. Trimming stripped 4 bases from V and 2 bases from J, with 12 bases between. This CDR3 is 14 amino acids long. Germline V lookup: CDR1 SGHRS, CDR2 YFSETQ. The clonotype comes from a male donor with ankylosing spondylitis. The source material was blood, either unsorted or a sorted T cell fraction (not recorded which). V and J are TRBV5-1 and TRBJ1-2; D not certain. The CDR3 region is CASSPNGENYGYTF. As DNA, the CDR3 is TGCGCCAGCAGCCCTAACGGGGAGAACTATGGCTACACCTTC.